The 4 T cell receptor beta chains below were found in one sample sequenced in a study of T cells in Graves' hyperthyroidism and ophthalmopathy. It was RNA transcripts that yielded the amplified TCR beta CDR3 regions. A set of HTBI primers served as the primers for a first-round RT-PCR of the TCR CDR3. Via MiXCR, TCRdb re-called the multiplex PCR reads, giving one row per CDR3 protein. This repertoire shows a few hundred thousand distinct CDR3 sequences, about 17% found once; its top ten account for 53%. The sample comprised blood. Receptor source: a woman in her fifties or sixties with Graves' hyperthyroidism.

The chain recombines TRBV9 with TRBJ2-1, with 14 bases fitting TRBD2. Germline assignment: CDR1 SGDLS and CDR2 YYNGEE. The CDR3 totals 19 residues. V shed 0 bases, J shed 7 bases, and the junction held 12 bases outside the gene matches. The CDR3 sequence: CASSVVGGGTSGRRNEQFF. In DNA form, the CDR3 reads TGTGCCAGCAGCGTAGTAGGGGGGGGGACTAGCGGGAGAAGAAATGAGCAGTTCTTC.

In this sample, this clonotype turned up many times. J is TRBJ1-1 and V is TRBV29-1; D uncertain. CDR1 SQVTM and CDR2 ANQGSEA come from the germline V gene. V lost 4 bases and J lost 1, with 13 bases in between. This CDR3 is 14 amino acids long. In DNA form, the CDR3 reads TGCAGCGTTGGGCCCCTGGGAGGGAACACTGAAGCTTTCTTT. This sequence encodes CSVGPLGGNTEAFF.

Many counts were recorded for this clonotype. The chain uses TRBV20-1 and TRBJ1-1; tentatively, D is TRBD1 (6 bases). From germline, CDR1 is DFQATT and CDR2 SNEGSKA (reference sequence). V was cut by 0 bases and J by 6 bases, with 14 bases left in between. This CDR3 is 14 amino acids long. The CDR3 DNA follows: TGCAGTGCTAGAGAAGGGGGTATAATTGCTGAAGCTTTCTTT. It encodes CSAREGGIIAEAFF.

This clonotype has a handful of counts. V is TRBV5-1 and J is TRBJ1-1, with D hard to call. This CDR3 has 14 residues. Germline V gene lookup returns CDR1 SGHRS and CDR2 YFSETQ. The V gene lost 4 bases and the J gene lost 0 bases, with 10 bases spanning the gap. The CDR3 nucleotides are TGCGCCAGCAGCGCCGTTCACATGAACACTGAAGCTTTCTTT. This gives the protein CASSAVHMNTEAFF.